Below, 9 T cell receptor beta chains from the same sample are listed, as sequenced in a study of T cell repertoires in cytomegalovirus infection. TCRdb re-called the reads through MiXCR, storing one row per CDR3 protein. The sample yields hundreds of thousands of distinct CDR3 sequences, around 11% seen once. The sequenced material came from PBMCs. The receptors were gathered from a human donor in good health (CMV status not recorded). Some clones in this sample may be carry-over from other donors' samples.

The J gene is TRBJ1-2, the V gene TRBV2; 8 nucleotides line up with TRBD1. Germline trimming cut 5 bases from V and 8 bases from J; bases unmatched to any gene: 7. CDR1 is SNHLY, CDR2 FYNNEI, per germline. There are 13 residues in the CDR3. In DNA form, the CDR3 reads TGTGCCAGCAGTAAGGACAGGGAATGGGGCTACACCTTC. It translates to CASSKDREWGYTF.

The sample holds many counts of this clonotype. The rearrangement joins TRBV27 to TRBJ2-7; 9 bases match TRBD1. With 2 bases clipped from V and 0 bases from J, the junction kept 8 bases outside the gene matches. Germline V CDR1 and CDR2: MNHEY, SMNVEV (reference sequence). This CDR3 is 17 amino acids long. This CDR3 reads CASSLVGGDRASYEQYF. The DNA of the CDR3 is TGTGCCAGCAGTTTAGTGGGTGGGGACAGGGCCTCCTACGAGCAGTACTTC.

In its sample, this clonotype was seen many times. The DNA for the CDR3 is TGTGCCAGCAGCTCCCCTTTCTCCCTTGAAGCTTTCTTT. Amino acids: CASSSPFSLEAFF. The chain employs TRBV7-2 and TRBJ1-1; D ambiguous. The CDR3 totals 13 residues. Germline V gene data show CDR1 as SGHTA and CDR2 as FQGNSA. Trimming shortened V by 4 bases and J by 7 bases, and 13 bases separated the two germline ends.

Comments on this clonotype: The conserved phenylalanine or tryptophan is not found at the CDR3 terminus, so this likely reflects a read error. The chain uses TRBV27 and TRBJ1-1; D uncertain. V lost 5 bases, J lost 1 base, and 11 bases lay in between. The length of the CDR3 is 14 residues. Germline V gives CDR1 MNHEY, CDR2 SMNVEV (reference sequence). The CDR3 is CASSRNQENTEAFL. CDR3 in DNA: TGTGCCAGCAGTCGAAACCAGGAGAACACTGAAGCTTTCCTT.

This clonotype has just one count. One end of the junction is discordant with germline, which a read error may explain. The chain couples TRBV28 to TRBJ2-1, with D possibly being TRBD2 (5 bases). Germline CDR1 and CDR2: MDHEN and SYDVKM. This CDR3 spans 12 amino acids. The CDR3 here is CACSLGGYEQFF. The CDR3 nucleotides are TGTGCCTGCAGTTTAGGAGGCTATGAGCAGTTCTTC.

For this clonotype: Just one base apart from a much larger clone, this may be a read error. The rearrangement uses TRBV30 and TRBJ1-1; tentative D call: TRBD1 (5 bases). Germline V gives CDR1 GTSNPN, CDR2 SVGIG (reference sequence). V lost 0 bases and J 0 bases, leaving 5 bases between the germline ends. The CDR3 runs to 13 residues. As DNA, the CDR3 is TGTGCCTGGAGTGTAGGGGTGAACACTGAAGCTTTCTTT. Protein product: CAWSVGVNTEAFF.

This clonotype was picked up many times. The V call is TRBV19, the J call TRBJ2-6; a possible D gene is TRBD1 (7 bases). V was trimmed by 10 bases and J by 3 bases, leaving 19 bases between them. Germline V lookup: CDR1 LNHDA, CDR2 SQIVND (reference sequence). CDR3 length: 16 residues. CDR3 coding DNA: TGTGCCACTCAGGGGGGCGATACTAGTGGGGCCAACGTCCTGACTTTC. Its translation: CATQGGDTSGANVLTF.

The rearrangement joins TRBV18 to TRBJ2-1; a possible D gene is TRBD1 (5 bases). From germline, CDR1 is KGHSH and CDR2 LQKENI. The CDR3 consists of 14 residues. V lost 3 bases and J lost 0, with 6 bases in between. The CDR3 loop reads CASSPGHSYNEQFF. CDR3 bases: TGTGCCAGCTCACCCGGACACTCCTACAATGAGCAGTTCTTC.

The V call is TRBV12-3 or TRBV12-4, the J call TRBJ1-6, with D unclear. This CDR3 spans 17 amino acids. V was pared by 1 base and J by 0 bases, with 10 bases between. CDR3 nucleotide sequence: TGTGCCAGCAGTTTAGGGGCGAGGAGCTCCTATAATTCACCCCTCCACTTT. As protein: CASSLGARSSYNSPLHF.